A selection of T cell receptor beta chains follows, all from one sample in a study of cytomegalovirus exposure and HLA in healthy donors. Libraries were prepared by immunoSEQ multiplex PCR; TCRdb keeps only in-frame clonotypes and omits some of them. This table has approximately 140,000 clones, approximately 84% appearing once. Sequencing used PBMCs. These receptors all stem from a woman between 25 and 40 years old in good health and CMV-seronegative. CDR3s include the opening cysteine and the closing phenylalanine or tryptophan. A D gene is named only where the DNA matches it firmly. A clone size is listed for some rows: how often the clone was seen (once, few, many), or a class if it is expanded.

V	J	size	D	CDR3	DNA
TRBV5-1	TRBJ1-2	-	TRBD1	CASSGTGGLNYGYTF	TGCGCCAGCAGCGGGACAGGGGGCCTTAACTATGGCTACACCTTC
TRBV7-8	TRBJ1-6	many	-	CASSSIGATYNSPLHF	TGTGCCAGCAGCTCAATTGGGGCAACCTATAATTCACCCCTCCACTTT
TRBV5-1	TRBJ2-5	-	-	CASSLRSGLQETQYF	TGCGCCAGCAGCTTGAGGAGCGGGCTTCAAGAGACCCAGTACTTC
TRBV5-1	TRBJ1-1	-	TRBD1	CASSSTGATEAFF	TGCGCCAGCAGCTCGACAGGGGCTACTGAAGCTTTCTTT
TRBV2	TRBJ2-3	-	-	CASKYREADTQYF	TGTGCCAGCAAGTACCGGGAAGCAGATACGCAGTATTTT
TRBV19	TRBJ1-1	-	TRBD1	CASSIPGTGSAFF	TGTGCCAGTAGTATCCCCGGGACAGGGTCGGCTTTCTTT
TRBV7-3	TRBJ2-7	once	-	CASSFSTGNEQYF	TGTGCCAGCAGCTTCAGTACGGGAAACGAGCAGTACTTC
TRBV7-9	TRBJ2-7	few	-	CASSLVVGDEQYF	TGTGCCAGCAGCTTAGTTGTAGGAGACGAGCAGTACTTC
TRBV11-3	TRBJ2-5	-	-	CASSFGGYPETQYF	TGTGCCAGCAGCTTTGGGGGCTATCCGGAGACCCAGTACTTC
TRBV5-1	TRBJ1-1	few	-	CASRTSPRLAEAFF	TGCGCCAGCAGGACGTCCCCCCGACTGGCTGAAGCTTTCTTT
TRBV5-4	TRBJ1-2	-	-	CASSLGTDYGYTF	TGTGCCAGCAGCTTGGGGACAGATTATGGCTACACCTTC
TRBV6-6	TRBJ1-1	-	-	CASSYGAGLGNTEAFF	TGTGCCAGCAGTTACGGGGCAGGGCTAGGGAACACTGAAGCTTTCTTT
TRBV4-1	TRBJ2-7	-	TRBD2	CASSQGGTSSSYEQYF	TGCGCCAGCAGCCAGGGGGGGACCAGCTCAAGCTACGAGCAGTACTTC
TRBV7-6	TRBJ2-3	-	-	CASSLQGRGTDTQYF	TGTGCCAGCAGCTTACAGGGGAGGGGCACAGATACGCAGTATTTT
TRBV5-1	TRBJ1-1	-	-	CASNRELMNTEAFF	TGCGCCAGCAACAGAGAACTTATGAACACTGAAGCTTTCTTT
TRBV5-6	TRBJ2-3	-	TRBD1	CASSPGDRGPTQYF	TGTGCCAGCAGCCCGGGGGACAGGGGGCCAACGCAGTATTTT
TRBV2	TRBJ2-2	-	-	CASRPRSTGELFF	TGTGCCAGCAGGCCGAGGAGCACCGGGGAGCTGTTTTTT
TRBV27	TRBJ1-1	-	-	CASSLAGNTEAFF	TGTGCCAGCAGTTTGGCGGGTAACACTGAAGCTTTCTTT
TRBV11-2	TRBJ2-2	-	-	CASSFNAGTGELFF	TGTGCCAGCAGCTTCAACGCGGGGACCGGGGAGCTGTTTTTT
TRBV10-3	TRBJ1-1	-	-	CAIRSYGNTEAFF	TGTGCCATCAGGAGTTACGGGAACACTGAAGCTTTCTTT
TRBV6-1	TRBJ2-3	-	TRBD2	CASSEGPAGASDTQYF	TGTGCCAGCAGTGAAGGCCCAGCGGGGGCATCAGATACGCAGTATTTT
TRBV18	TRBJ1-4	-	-	CASSPSSFNNEKLFF	TGTGCCAGCTCACCATCCTCTTTTAATAATGAAAAACTGTTTTTT
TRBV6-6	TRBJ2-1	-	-	CASSRLVRTNEQFF	TGTGCCAGCAGTAGACTAGTAAGGACAAATGAGCAGTTCTTC
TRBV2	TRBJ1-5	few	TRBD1	CASRGQFNQPQHF	TGTGCCAGCAGGGGACAGTTCAATCAGCCCCAGCATTTT
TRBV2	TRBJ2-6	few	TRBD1	CASRGRTGGGSGANVLTF	TGTGCCAGCAGAGGCCGGACAGGGGGGGGCTCTGGGGCCAACGTCCTGACTTTC
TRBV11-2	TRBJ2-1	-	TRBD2	CASRLAGGLNEQFF	TGTGCCAGCAGACTAGCGGGGGGGTTGAATGAGCAGTTCTTC
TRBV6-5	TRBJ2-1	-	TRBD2	CASSLAGGPNEQFF	TGTGCCAGCAGCCTAGCGGGGGGGCCAAATGAGCAGTTCTTC
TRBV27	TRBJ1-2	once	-	CASSPTGWYYGYTF	TGTGCCAGCAGCCCCACAGGCTGGTATTATGGCTACACCTTC
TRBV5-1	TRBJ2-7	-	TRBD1	CASSYGGTGAGYEQYF	TGCGCCAGCAGCTATGGCGGGACAGGGGCAGGGTACGAGCAGTACTTC
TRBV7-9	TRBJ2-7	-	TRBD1	CASSFPGTGRYEQYF	TGTGCCAGCAGCTTTCCCGGGACAGGCCGTTACGAGCAGTACTTC
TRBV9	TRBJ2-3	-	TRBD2	CASSVGPSGGATDTQYF	TGTGCCAGCAGCGTAGGCCCTAGCGGGGGGGCCACAGATACGCAGTATTTT
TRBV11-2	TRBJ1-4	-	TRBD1	CASSPTTGGNEKLFF	TGTGCCAGCAGCCCCACGACAGGGGGCAATGAAAAACTGTTTTTT
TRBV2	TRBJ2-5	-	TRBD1	CASSETVTGAEEETQYF	TGTGCCAGCAGTGAAACGGTGACAGGGGCCGAGGAGGAGACCCAGTACTTC
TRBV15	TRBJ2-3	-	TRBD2	CATSRLAGTDTQYF	TGTGCCACCAGCCGACTAGCGGGCACAGATACGCAGTATTTT
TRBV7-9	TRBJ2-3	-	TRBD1	CASSPRQGHWVDTQYF	TGTGCCAGCAGCCCTCGACAGGGACATTGGGTAGATACGCAGTATTTT
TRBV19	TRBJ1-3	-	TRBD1	CASRGTGTGNTIYF	TGTGCCAGTAGAGGGACAGGGACTGGAAACACCATATATTTT
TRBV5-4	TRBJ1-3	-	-	CASSSDAGLGNTIYF	TGTGCCAGCAGCTCCGACGCAGGGCTGGGAAACACCATATATTTT
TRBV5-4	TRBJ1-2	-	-	CASSRSGFADYGYTF	TGTGCCAGCAGCAGATCAGGGTTTGCGGACTATGGCTACACCTTC
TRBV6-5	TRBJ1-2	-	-	CASSYVANYGYTF	TGTGCCAGCAGTTACGTCGCTAACTATGGCTACACCTTC
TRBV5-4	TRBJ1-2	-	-	CASSAYVQGGDYGYTF	TGTGCCAGCAGCGCTTACGTTCAGGGAGGTGACTATGGCTACACCTTC
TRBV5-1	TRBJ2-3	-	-	CASSSSGGSDTQYF	TGCGCCAGCAGTTCGTCGGGCGGGTCAGATACGCAGTATTTT
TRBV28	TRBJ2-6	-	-	CASSLSTVSGANVLTF	TGTGCCAGCAGTTTGTCGACAGTCTCTGGGGCCAACGTCCTGACTTTC
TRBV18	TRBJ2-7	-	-	CASSNLVGYEQYF	TGTGCCAGCTCCAACCTGGTCGGCTACGAGCAGTACTTC
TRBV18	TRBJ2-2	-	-	CASSPGAAGELFF	TGTGCCAGCTCACCAGGGGCGGCCGGGGAGCTGTTTTTT
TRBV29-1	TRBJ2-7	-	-	CSVEGGPSYEQYF	TGCAGCGTCGAGGGGGGGCCCTCCTACGAGCAGTACTTC